This is a list of T cell receptor beta chains from one sample in a study of sequential checkpoint blockade in melanoma. Sequenced by immunoSEQ multiplex PCR; TCRdb stores in-frame clones only, minus some. The sample contains roughly 17,000 clones, about 70% of which appear only once. Material: CD8+ T cells sorted from blood (inferred from file names), obtained from a patient given nivolumab and ipilimumab in sequence. The receptors come from a human donor with melanoma. Each CDR3 is given with its conserved first and last residue. A D gene is named only where the DNA matches it firmly. Only part of the rows carry a size: once, few, many, or a class if the clone is expanded.

d_call,clone_size,v_call,j_call,cdr3_aa,cdr3_nt
TRBD1,-,TRBV5-6,TRBJ2-3,CASSLYALTGPDTQYF,TGTGCCAGCAGCTTGTATGCCCTGACAGGGCCAGATACGCAGTATTTT
-,-,TRBV7-3,TRBJ2-1,CASSFGQGYNEQFF,TGTGCCAGCAGCTTCGGGCAGGGGTACAATGAGCAGTTCTTC
TRBD2,-,TRBV7-8,TRBJ2-3,CASSLRLAGAADTQYF,TGTGCCAGCAGCTTAAGACTAGCGGGGGCGGCAGATACGCAGTATTTT
TRBD1,-,TRBV4-3,TRBJ2-7,CASAPGQGAYEQYF,TGCGCCAGCGCGCCGGGACAGGGGGCCTACGAGCAGTACTTC
-,once,TRBV6-5,TRBJ1-5,CASSYSIGVGQPQHF,TGTGCCAGCAGTTACTCGATCGGGGTCGGTCAGCCCCAGCATTTT
TRBD1,-,TRBV4-1,TRBJ1-1,CASSHAPGTVSTEAFF,TGCGCCAGCAGCCACGCACCAGGGACAGTATCCACTGAAGCTTTCTTT
-,-,TRBV25-1,TRBJ2-7,CASRGTGSSYEQYF,TGTGCCAGCAGAGGAACAGGGAGCTCCTACGAGCAGTACTTC
-,few,TRBV6-6,TRBJ2-7,CASSAGGAIDEQYF,TGTGCCAGCAGCGCTGGGGGGGCGATAGACGAGCAGTACTTC
-,-,TRBV19,TRBJ2-3,CASREYSTDTQYF,TGTGCCAGTAGAGAGTACAGCACAGATACGCAGTATTTT
TRBD1,-,TRBV15,TRBJ1-2,CATSRSGQGNYGYTF,TGTGCCACCAGCAGATCAGGACAGGGCAACTATGGCTACACCTTC
-,-,TRBV5-6,TRBJ1-5,CASSTGGQPQHF,TGTGCCAGCAGCACTGGGGGCCAGCCCCAGCATTTT
TRBD1,-,TRBV2,TRBJ1-3,CASSDPLTGIRDTIYF,TGTGCCAGCAGTGACCCCCTGACAGGGATAAGGGACACCATATATTTT
-,-,TRBV4-1,TRBJ1-6,CASSLTDNYNSPLHF,TGCGCCAGCAGCCTGACAGACAACTATAATTCACCCCTCCACTTT
-,-,TRBV27,TRBJ1-5,CASSFEQDQPQHF,TGTGCCAGCAGTTTTGAACAGGATCAGCCCCAGCATTTT
TRBD1,few,TRBV4-1,TRBJ1-5,CASSQDRTGGQPQHF,TGCGCCAGCAGCCAAGATAGAACAGGGGGCCAGCCCCAGCATTTT
-,-,TRBV27,TRBJ1-2,CASSRYGGANYGYTF,TGTGCCAGCAGTAGATACGGGGGGGCTAACTATGGCTACACCTTC
-,-,TRBV6-6,TRBJ2-1,CASSTGDNEQFF,TGTGCCAGCAGTACAGGTGACAATGAGCAGTTCTTC
TRBD2,few,TRBV7-9,TRBJ2-7,CASSPLGGYEQYF,TGTGCCAGCAGCCCCCTCGGGGGGTACGAGCAGTACTTC
-,once,TRBV28,TRBJ1-4,CASSPADSNEKLFF,TGTGCCAGCAGTCCTGCCGACTCGAATGAAAAACTGTTTTTT
-,few,TRBV25-1,TRBJ1-1,CASSLHGRDTEAFF,TGTGCCAGCAGCTTACACGGGAGGGACACTGAAGCTTTCTTT
-,-,TRBV4-1,TRBJ2-3,CASSQGIGGTQYF,TGCGCCAGCAGCCAAGGGATCGGCGGAACGCAGTATTTT
-,-,TRBV29-1,TRBJ2-1,CSGQGLGNEQFF,TGCAGCGGGCAGGGTTTGGGCAATGAGCAGTTCTTC
-,-,TRBV9,TRBJ1-1,CASSVDGNTEAFF,TGTGCCAGCAGCGTAGACGGGAACACTGAAGCTTTCTTT
TRBD2,-,TRBV5-1,TRBJ2-5,CASSIGTSGGPGQETQYF,TGCGCCAGCAGCATCGGGACTAGCGGGGGGCCAGGACAAGAGACCCAGTACTTC
-,few,TRBV18,TRBJ2-5,CASSPRVYEETQYF,TGTGCCAGCTCACCCCGGGTATATGAAGAGACCCAGTACTTC
TRBD1,-,TRBV4-2,TRBJ2-6,CASSPITPGGNSGANVLTF,TGTGCCAGCAGCCCAATCACGCCAGGGGGCAACTCTGGGGCCAACGTCCTGACTTTC
TRBD1,-,TRBV5-5,TRBJ2-3,CASSPDRFRRTDTQYF,TGTGCCAGCAGCCCGGACAGGTTTCGGCGCACAGATACGCAGTATTTT
-,few,TRBV7-8,TRBJ2-7,CASSPSPQDSTYEQYF,TGTGCCAGCAGCCCCTCCCCTCAGGACAGCACCTACGAGCAGTACTTC
TRBD1,-,TRBV10-3,TRBJ2-3,CAISTTGGSADTQYF,TGTGCCATCAGCACGACAGGGGGCAGCGCAGATACGCAGTATTTT
TRBD1,-,TRBV27,TRBJ1-1,CASSSRGLGEAFF,TGTGCCAGCAGTTCCAGGGGGCTTGGTGAAGCTTTCTTT
-,-,TRBV7-3,TRBJ2-1,CASSSGTNEQFF,TGTGCCAGCAGCTCAGGGACTAATGAGCAGTTCTTC
-,few,TRBV27,TRBJ2-1,CASSLGGAYSGQFF,TGTGCCAGCAGTTTGGGGGGGGCATACTCTGGGCAGTTCTTC
TRBD1,few,TRBV9,TRBJ2-5,CASSPLWDRAIQETQYF,TGTGCCAGCTCACCACTATGGGACAGGGCCATCCAAGAGACCCAGTACTTC
-,-,TRBV7-9,TRBJ1-6,CASSQGAGSGSPLHF,TGTGCCAGCAGCCAAGGGGCGGGGTCGGGTTCACCCCTCCACTTT
-,-,TRBV11-1,TRBJ2-7,CASSVTGFYEQYF,TGTGCCAGCAGCGTGACAGGTTTCTACGAGCAGTACTTC
TRBD2,-,TRBV4-3,TRBJ2-1,CASSQDSSGGNEQFF,TGCGCCAGCAGCCAAGATTCGAGCGGGGGGAATGAGCAGTTCTTC
-,few,TRBV2,TRBJ1-2,CASSDWGGRNGYTF,TGTGCCAGCAGTGATTGGGGGGGGAGGAATGGCTACACCTTC
-,-,TRBV14,TRBJ1-1,CASSQVAGTEAFF,TGTGCCAGCAGCCAAGTAGCTGGCACTGAAGCTTTCTTT
TRBD1,-,TRBV5-1,TRBJ2-3,CASLQGVGGTDTQYF,TGCGCCAGCCTCCAGGGGGTTGGTGGGACAGATACGCAGTATTTT
TRBD2,-,TRBV4-1,TRBJ2-2,CASSYSGGGTGELFF,TGCGCCAGCAGCTATAGCGGGGGAGGTACCGGGGAGCTGTTTTTT
-,-,TRBV5-1,TRBJ1-3,CASSLDFSGNTIYF,TGCGCCAGCAGCTTGGACTTCTCTGGAAACACCATATATTTT
TRBD1,few,TRBV28,TRBJ1-6,CASSITGANSPLHF,TGTGCCAGCAGTATAACAGGGGCGAATTCACCCCTCCACTTT
-,once,TRBV19,TRBJ2-1,CASDDSGGEQFF,TGTGCCAGTGACGATTCAGGTGGTGAGCAGTTCTTC
-,-,TRBV27,TRBJ1-1,CASSPGTSGNTEAFF,TGTGCCAGCAGCCCTGGGACATCGGGGAACACTGAAGCTTTCTTT
-,once,TRBV9,TRBJ2-2,CASSVEGVGELFF,TGTGCCAGCAGCGTCGAAGGGGTCGGGGAGCTGTTTTTT
-,few,TRBV5-6,TRBJ1-2,CASSLAEGAPLYGYTF,TGTGCCAGCAGCTTGGCCGAAGGGGCTCCCCTCTATGGCTACACCTTC
TRBD2,-,TRBV4-2,TRBJ2-1,CASSQDVLAGSSYNEQFF,TGTGCCAGCAGCCAAGACGTGCTAGCGGGGAGCTCCTACAATGAGCAGTTCTTC
TRBD1,-,TRBV2,TRBJ2-3,CASPGQRQGDSADTQYF,TGTGCCTCACCTGGGCAGAGACAGGGAGATTCAGCAGATACGCAGTATTTT
-,few,TRBV5-4,TRBJ2-1,CASSLVVPNEQFF,TGTGCCAGCAGCTTGGTAGTTCCGAATGAGCAGTTCTTC
TRBD2,-,TRBV7-8,TRBJ2-1,CASSLAGGGLAAYNEQFF,TGTGCCAGCAGCTTAGCGGGGGGAGGACTAGCGGCCTACAATGAGCAGTTCTTC
-,-,TRBV11-2,TRBJ1-1,CASSLIGGLNTEAFF,TGTGCCAGCAGCTTAATAGGGGGTTTGAACACTGAAGCTTTCTTT
-,-,TRBV9,TRBJ2-3,CASSSDTAQYF,TGTGCCAGCAGCTCTGACACCGCGCAGTATTTT
TRBD1,-,TRBV10-2,TRBJ1-2,CASSDTEEGAVYGYTF,TGCGCCAGCAGTGACACTGAGGAGGGGGCGGTCTATGGCTACACCTTC
-,few,TRBV6-4,TRBJ2-1,CASSAQADSYNEQFF,TGTGCCAGCAGTGCTCAAGCGGATTCCTACAATGAGCAGTTCTTC
TRBD1,once,TRBV4-2,TRBJ1-2,CASSQVLQGDGYTF,TGTGCCAGCAGCCAAGTGCTACAGGGGGATGGCTACACCTTC